This T cell receptor beta chain originates from a study of blood T cell repertoires in COVID-19. Clinical history reported by participants formed the basis on which cohorts were assigned. Generated by immunoSEQ multiplex PCR, the TCRdb table keeps only in-frame clones and is missing some. The sample contains roughly 500,000 clones, roughly 90% of which appear only once. Germline CDR1 and CDR2: SGDLS and YYNGEE. This CDR3 is built from 13 residues. V lost 8 bases to trimming and J lost 7 bases; unmatched junction nucleotides: 6. V gene TRBV9 combines with J gene TRBJ1-6, with 7 bases lining up with TRBD1. The origin of this receptor is a woman in her thirties or forties who had recovered from COVID-19. Sample: PBMCs or T cells enriched from blood (not recorded which). The chain's CDR3 is CASRTGDNSPLHF. The CDR3, as DNA: TGTGCCAGTAGAACAGGGGACAATTCACCCCTCCACTTT.